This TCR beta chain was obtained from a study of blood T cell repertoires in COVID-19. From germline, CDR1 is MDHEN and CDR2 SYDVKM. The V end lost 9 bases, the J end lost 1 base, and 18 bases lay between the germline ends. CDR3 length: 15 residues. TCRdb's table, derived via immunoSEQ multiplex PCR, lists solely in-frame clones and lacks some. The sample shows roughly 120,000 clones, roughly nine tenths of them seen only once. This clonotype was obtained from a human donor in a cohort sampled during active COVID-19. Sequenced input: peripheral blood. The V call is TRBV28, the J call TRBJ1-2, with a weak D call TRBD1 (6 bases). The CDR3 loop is CASHPQGRDNYGYTF. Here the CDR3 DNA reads TGTGCCAGTCATCCACAGGGAAGGGATAACTATGGCTACACCTTC.